The present T cell receptor beta chain was sequenced within a study of T cell repertoires in cytomegalovirus infection. MiXCR, run by TCRdb on the reads, gives a single entry per CDR3 protein. The repertoire has 300,000 to 400,000 distinct CDR3 sequences, roughly 25% of them found once; the top ten carry 10% to 15%. There are 18 residues in the CDR3. Germline values: CDR1 MGHRA, CDR2 YSYEKL. Trimming at V came to 0 bases and at J to 9 bases, leaving 15 bases not matched to a gene. With regard to this clonotype: No antigen is known for it.

The sample was cultured PBMCs, taken from culture after CMV antigen stimulation. This sequence originates from a human donor in good health (CMV status not recorded). Some clones in this sample may be carry-over from other donors' samples. The chain uses TRBV4-1 and TRBJ2-1, with 9 bases fitting TRBD2. CDR3 in DNA: TGCGCCAGCAGCCAAGAGGGTCCTGAGGTAGCGGGAGCAAGTGAGCAGTTCTTC. Protein: CASSQEGPEVAGASEQFF.